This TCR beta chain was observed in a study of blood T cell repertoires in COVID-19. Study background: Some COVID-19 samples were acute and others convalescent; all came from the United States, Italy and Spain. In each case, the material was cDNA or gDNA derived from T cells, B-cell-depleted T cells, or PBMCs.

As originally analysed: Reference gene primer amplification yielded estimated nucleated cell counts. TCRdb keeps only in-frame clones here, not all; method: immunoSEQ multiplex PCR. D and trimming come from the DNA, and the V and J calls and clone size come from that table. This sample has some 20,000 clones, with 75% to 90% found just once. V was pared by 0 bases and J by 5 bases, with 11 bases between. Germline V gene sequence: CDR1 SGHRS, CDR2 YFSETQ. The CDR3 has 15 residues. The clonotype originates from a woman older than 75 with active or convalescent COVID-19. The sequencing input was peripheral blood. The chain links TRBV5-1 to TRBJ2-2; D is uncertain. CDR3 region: CASSLVSSRTGELFF. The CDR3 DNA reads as TGCGCCAGCAGCTTGGTTAGTAGTAGAACCGGGGAGCTGTTTTTT.